These 24 T cell receptor beta chains originate from one sample sequenced in a study of CD8 T cells in ankylosing spondylitis. TCRdb re-analysed the 5' RACE reads in MiXCR, keeping a single row per CDR3 protein. Of approximately 250,000 distinct CDR3 sequences in the sample, 10% were seen once. Sequencing input: blood, either unsorted or a sorted T cell fraction (not recorded which). The receptor set was obtained from a male donor with ankylosing spondylitis or in good health (not recorded which).

This clonotype appeared many times. The chain has TRBV3-1 and TRBJ1-1; D is undetermined. Trimming removed 4 bases at V and 3 bases at J, with 9 bases between. Germline V gene data show CDR1 as LGHDT and CDR2 as YNNKEL (reference sequence). The CDR3 consists of 13 residues. CDR3 in DNA: TGTGCCAGCAGCCGACTCGGGGACACTGAAGCTTTCTTT. As protein: CASSRLGDTEAFF.

This clonotype turned up a few times. A clone one base away is much larger, so this may be a read error. V and J are TRBV3-1 and TRBJ2-1, with D unresolved. This CDR3 has 17 residues. Per germline, CDR1 LGHDT and CDR2 YNNKEL (reference sequence). CDR3 coding DNA: TGTGCCACCAGCCACACGGGCGTGCGACTTCCCTACAATGAGCAGTTCTTC. Its protein product is CATSHTGVRLPYNEQFF.

Many counts were recorded for this clonotype. This chain uses TRBV27 with TRBJ2-1; D remains unclear. V lost 7 bases and J lost 2, with 6 bases in between. This CDR3 has 12 amino acids. Germline V CDR1 and CDR2: MNHEY, SMNVEV (reference sequence). This CDR3 reads CASMSTYNEQFF. The CDR3 nucleotides are TGTGCCAGCATGAGCACCTACAATGAGCAGTTCTTC.

Concerning this clonotype: A much larger clone lies a single base off, so this may be a read error. The chain links TRBV10-3 to TRBJ2-1, with 7 bases matching TRBD2. Germline lookup yields CDR1 ENHRY and CDR2 SYGVKD. CDR3 length: 14 residues. The CDR3 nucleotides are TGTGCCATCAGTGGCGGGGGTTCCTACAATGAGCCGTTCTTC. This encodes CAISGGGSYNEPFF.

This clonotype came up a few times. The rearrangement links TRBV5-4 to TRBJ2-3, with TRBD1 identical over 7 bases. The V gene's germline CDR1 is SGHNT and CDR2 YYREEE (reference sequence). J lost 3 bases, V lost 1 base, and 5 bases had no gene match. The CDR3 has 15 residues. Written as DNA, the CDR3 is TGTGCCAGCAGCTTGACAGGGGTAACAACAGATACGCAGTATTTT. It yields the protein CASSLTGVTTDTQYF.

This clonotype has ten or more counts. The V and J genes are TRBV25-1 and TRBJ2-1; TRBD1 aligns across 7 bases. The length of the CDR3 is 15 residues. Germline V gene lookup returns CDR1 MGHDK and CDR2 SYGVNS. V was pared by 6 bases and J by 0 bases, with 5 bases of the junction left unmatched. In DNA form, the CDR3 reads TGTGCCAGCAGACTGACAGGGAGCTCCTACAATGAGCAGTTCTTC. Its translation: CASRLTGSSYNEQFF. Complete variable domain (other parts from reference TRBV25-1 and TRBJ2-1): EADIYQTPRYLVIGTGKKITLECSQTMGHDKMYWYQQDPGMELHLIHYSYGVNSTEKGDLSSESTVSRIRTEHFPLTLESARPSHTSQYLCASRLTGSSYNEQFFGPGTRLTVL.

Ten or more counts support this clonotype. The V call is TRBV7-2, the J call TRBJ2-5, with a tentative D call TRBD2 (5 bases). CDR1 SGHTA and CDR2 FQGNSA come from the germline V gene. The germline V and J ends were trimmed by 0 bases and 5 bases, with 13 bases remaining between them. The CDR3 runs to 15 residues. The DNA of the CDR3 is TGTGCCAGCAGCTTAGCGCTGTCGGGCGGGGAGACCCAGTACTTC. Translating gives CASSLALSGGETQYF.

This clonotype was counted many times. The J gene is TRBJ2-7, the V gene TRBV4-2; a possible D gene is TRBD2 (5 bases). Germline V gives CDR1 LGHNA, CDR2 YNFKEQ. Deletions cut 0 bases from V and 0 bases from J, with 18 bases between. This CDR3 region has 18 residues. CDR3 sequence: CASSQDHIGGGTSYEQYF. The CDR3 DNA reads as TGTGCCAGCAGCCAAGATCATATCGGAGGCGGAACCTCCTACGAGCAGTACTTC.

This clonotype appeared many times. V gene TRBV7-2 combines with J gene TRBJ1-5, with D hard to call. Germline V gene lookup returns CDR1 SGHTA and CDR2 FQGNSA. Trimming left V 2 bases short and J 7 bases short, with 9 bases between. This CDR3 spans 13 amino acids. The CDR3 here is CASSLSTKQPQHF. CDR3 DNA: TGTGCCAGCAGCTTAAGCACGAAGCAGCCCCAGCATTTT.

There are many counts of this clonotype. The genes are TRBV4-2 and TRBJ2-1; a possible D gene is TRBD2 (5 bases). Germline-derived CDR1 and CDR2 are LGHNA and YNFKEQ. This CDR3 spans 15 amino acids. The germline V and J ends were trimmed by 0 bases and 5 bases, with 11 bases remaining between them. The CDR3 reads CASSQEGSGDNEQFF. In DNA form, the CDR3 reads TGTGCCAGCAGCCAAGAGGGCAGCGGAGACAATGAGCAGTTCTTC.

This clonotype was seen at least ten times. The V gene is TRBV5-1, the J gene TRBJ1-5, with TRBD1 identical over 11 bases. V lost 4 bases to trimming and J lost 4 bases; unmatched junction nucleotides: 7. This CDR3 region has 16 residues. The germline V gene encodes CDR1 SGHRS and CDR2 YFSETQ. The CDR3 nucleotides are TGCGCCAGCAGCCCGACGGGACAGGGGGGAAATCAGCCCCAGCATTTT. Translated: CASSPTGQGGNQPQHF.

This clonotype was picked up a small number of times. CDR3 DNA: TGTGCCAGCAGCTTATCTAGCGGGCTTCCTGCGGAGCTGTTTTTT. It codes for CASSLSSGLPAELFF. The J gene is TRBJ2-2, the V gene TRBV7-2, with 8 bases lining up with TRBD2. CDR3 length equals 15 residues. The J segment lost 10 bases and the V segment lost 2 bases, leaving 9 bases of the junction unmatched. From germline, CDR1 is SGHTA and CDR2 FQGNSA. The complete variable domain, with remaining parts taken from reference TRBV7-2 and TRBJ2-2, reads GAGVSQSPSNKVTEKGKDVELRCDPISGHTALYWYRQSLGQGLEFLIYFQGNSAPDKSGLPSDRFSAERTGGSVSTLTIQRTQQEDSAVYLCASSLSSGLPAELFFGEGSRLTVL.

This clonotype showed up many times. CDR3 sequence (DNA): TGTGCCAGCAGCGACCATGACAGGGGGCGCGGAGAGACCCAGTACTTC. Its translation is CASSDHDRGRGETQYF. This sequence joins TRBV5-4 and TRBJ2-5; the match to TRBD1 covers 10 bases. J gave up 4 bases and V 4 bases, and 10 bases lay outside the gene matches. The CDR3 loop spans 16 amino acids. CDR1 SGHNT and CDR2 YYREEE come from the germline V gene (reference sequence).

This chain joins TRBV7-9 and TRBJ2-5, with D unresolved. The germline CDR1 and CDR2 sequences are SEHNR and FQNEAQ (reference sequence). CDR3 size: 15 residues. V lost 0 bases and J lost 4, with 12 bases in between. The CDR3, as DNA: TGTGCCAGCAGCTTAGCTGAACAACCAGGAGAGACCCAGTACTTC. As protein: CASSLAEQPGETQYF.

In DNA form, the CDR3 reads TGTGCCAGCAGCTTATTAGGCGGATCCGGAAACATTCAGTACTTC. It is translated as CASSLLGGSGNIQYF. The rearrangement uses TRBV11-1 and TRBJ2-4; D is undetermined. CDR3 length: 15 amino acids. Germline lookup yields CDR1 SGHAT and CDR2 FQDESV (reference sequence). V lost 2 bases, J lost 6 bases, and 14 bases lay in between.

This clonotype has at least ten counts. The chain recombines TRBV12-3 or TRBV12-4 with TRBJ2-1; the D is unclear. The CDR3 runs 11 residues. V was cut by 2 bases and J by 8 bases, with 4 bases left in between. In DNA, the CDR3 is TGTGCCAGCAGTTTAAACGATGAGCAGTTCTTC. Residues: CASSLNDEQFF.

This clonotype has just a few counts. The chain joins TRBV12-3 or TRBV12-4 to TRBJ2-7; D might be TRBD1 or TRBD2, each matching 6 bases. The CDR3 covers 16 residues. Deletions cut 5 bases from V and 4 bases from J, with 21 bases between. The DNA for the CDR3 is TGTGCCAGCAGTCCCTTGGGGGGCGACACCACTTACGAGCAGTACTTC. Its translation: CASSPLGGDTTYEQYF.

This clonotype showed up many times. This rearrangement joins TRBV5-1 to TRBJ1-5; D might be TRBD1 (5 bases). Trimming removed 1 base at V and 4 bases at J, with 9 bases between. From germline, CDR1 is SGHRS and CDR2 YFSETQ. CDR3 length: 14 residues. CDR3 coding DNA: TGCGCCAGCAGCTTGTCGGGGCCGAATCAGCCCCAGCATTTT. It yields the protein CASSLSGPNQPQHF. The entire variable domain, with the rest obtained from reference TRBV5-1 and TRBJ1-5, is as follows: KAGVTQTPRYLIKTRGQQVTLSCSPISGHRSVSWYQQTPGQGLQFLFEYFSETQRNKGNFPGRFSGRQFSNSRSEMNVSTLELGDSALYLCASSLSGPNQPQHFGDGTRLSIL.

The chain couples TRBV11-3 to TRBJ2-1; D is ambiguous. The length of the CDR3 is 15 residues. CDR1 and CDR2 from the germline V gene are SGHNT and YENEEA. Trimming pared 1 base from V and 8 bases from J, leaving 15 bases between. The CDR3 protein is CASSLVSRTVHEQFF. Written as DNA, the CDR3 is TGTGCCAGCAGCTTAGTATCTCGGACCGTCCATGAGCAGTTCTTC.

This clonotype was observed many times. The rearrangement joins TRBV12-3 or TRBV12-4 to TRBJ2-7; 9 bases line up with TRBD1. The CDR3 has 15 amino acids. V shed 3 bases, J shed 1 base, and the junction held 4 bases outside the gene matches. The CDR3 reads CASSFSGTGSYEQYF. The CDR3 DNA follows: TGTGCCAGCAGTTTTTCCGGGACAGGGTCCTACGAGCAGTACTTC.

A word on this clonotype: A much larger clone lies a single base off, so this may be a read error. The chain couples TRBV30 to TRBJ1-1, with no clear D. The V gene lost 2 bases and the J gene lost 0 bases, with 4 bases spanning the gap. Germline CDR1 and CDR2: GTSNPN and SVGIG (reference sequence). The CDR3 is 12 residues long. DNA of the CDR3: TGTGCCTGGAGTAGGGTGAACACTGAAGCTTTCTTT. It yields the protein CAWSRVNTEAFF.

This clonotype has at least ten counts. The CDR3 protein is CASSQDRLGQPQHF. The CDR3 nucleotides read TGTGCCAGCAGCCAAGACAGGCTGGGTCAGCCCCAGCATTTT. This chain uses TRBV5-5 with TRBJ1-5; weak D call: TRBD1 (6 bases). This CDR3 has 14 residues. The germline V and J ends were trimmed by 4 bases and 6 bases, with 14 bases remaining between them. Per germline, CDR1 SGHKS and CDR2 YYEKEE (reference sequence).

At least ten counts were recorded for this clonotype. This chain connects TRBV30 to TRBJ2-3, with 9 bases that match TRBD2. The CDR3 length is 16 residues. Germline-derived CDR1 and CDR2 are GTSNPN and SVGIG (reference sequence). V shed 5 bases and J 4 bases; nucleotides not matched to a gene: 13. The CDR3 sequence is CAWGASYSGRSDTQYF. CDR3 nucleotides: TGTGCCTGGGGTGCCTCCTATAGCGGGAGATCAGATACGCAGTATTTT. Together with reference TRBV30 and TRBJ2-3, the CDR3 gives the full variable domain: SQTIHQWPATLVQPVGSPLSLECTVEGTSNPNLYWYRQAAGRGLQLLFYSVGIGQISSEVPQNLSASRPQDRQFILSSKKLLLSDSGFYLCAWGASYSGRSDTQYFGPGTRLTVL.

The J gene is TRBJ2-1, the V gene TRBV21-1; the D call of TRBD2 is as the table states it, not checked on the DNA. TRBV21-1 is noted as a pseudogene. The CDR3 covers 14 residues. In nucleotides, the CDR3 is TGTGCCAGCAGCAAAACCCGCCAGGGTGAAGGGCAGTTCTTC. Translating gives CASSKTRQGEGQFF.